What follows is one T cell receptor (beta chain) and its context. Source study methods: Estimates of nucleated cell counts were drawn from the amplification of reference gene primers. Some clones are missing from TCRdb's copy, which holds only in-frame ones; the method was immunoSEQ multiplex PCR. That table is the source of V, J and clone size, and D and trimming were worked out from the DNA. In the table there are tens of thousands of clones, 90% of which are singletons. V shed 7 bases and J shed 3 bases, with 15 bases lying between them. CDR1 MNHNY and CDR2 SVGAGI come from the germline V gene (reference sequence). This CDR3 is 14 amino acids long. This entry is derived from a study of blood T cell repertoires in COVID-19.

The sequence was collected from a human donor in a cohort sampled during active COVID-19. The rearrangement uses TRBV6-6 and TRBJ2-5; possible D gene TRBD1, 6 bases. Specimen: peripheral blood. The CDR3 nucleotides read TGTGCCAGCACCTTCTCGGGACACGAAGAGACCCAGTACTTC. Protein product: CASTFSGHEETQYF.